This is a list of T cell receptor beta chains from one sample in a study of blood T cell repertoires in COVID-19. Repertoires were generated with immunoSEQ multiplex PCR, while TCRdb's copy carries only in-frame clones and drops some. Of 120,000 or so clones in the sample, 84% were seen once. Sample: peripheral blood. These TCRs come from a woman aged 25 to 39 who had recovered from COVID-19. CDR3s include the opening cysteine and the closing phenylalanine or tryptophan. D genes are given only for firm matches. Clone size is not always given. Where it is, it says once, few, many or a class for expanded clones.

CDR3 length	V gene	D gene	J gene	clone size	CDR3 protein	CDR3 DNA
15	TRBV3-1/TRBV3-2	TRBD1	TRBJ1-2	NA	CASSRGTGTNYGYTF	TGTGCCAGCAGCCGGGGGACAGGAACAAACTATGGCTACACCTTC
17	TRBV5-4	TRBD2	TRBJ2-7	once	CASSFKAERGLGYEQYF	TGTGCCAGCAGCTTTAAGGCCGAAAGGGGACTAGGCTACGAGCAGTACTTC
15	TRBV13	TRBD1	TRBJ2-7	NA	CASAQTGGESYEQYF	TGTGCCAGCGCCCAGACAGGGGGCGAATCCTACGAGCAGTACTTC
13	TRBV29-1	NA	TRBJ1-2	NA	CSVPAVPGYGYTF	TGCAGCGTTCCCGCAGTGCCTGGCTATGGCTACACCTTC
17	TRBV19	NA	TRBJ1-5	NA	CASSPRPGAGVNQPQHF	TGTGCCAGTAGCCCTCGCCCGGGGGCGGGGGTCAATCAGCCCCAGCATTTT
13	TRBV9	TRBD1	TRBJ1-1	NA	CASSVGQSTEAFF	TGTGCCAGCAGCGTGGGACAGAGCACTGAAGCTTTCTTT
17	TRBV19	TRBD1	TRBJ1-1	NA	CASSMPDRGYMNTEAFF	TGTGCCAGTAGTATGCCCGACAGGGGATACATGAACACTGAAGCTTTCTTT
16	TRBV2	TRBD1	TRBJ2-1	NA	CASRGGQGSSYNEQFF	TGTGCCAGCAGAGGGGGACAGGGGTCGTCCTACAATGAGCAGTTCTTC
14	TRBV5-6	NA	TRBJ2-7	NA	CASSSYRDKYEQYF	TGTGCCAGCAGCTCATACCGGGACAAATACGAGCAGTACTTC
14	TRBV4-1	NA	TRBJ2-7	few	CASSQDPQAYEQYF	TGCGCCAGCAGCCAAGATCCACAGGCCTACGAGCAGTACTTC
16	TRBV4-1	TRBD2	TRBJ2-1	NA	CASSQQRAGVINEQFF	TGCGCCAGCAGCCAACAAAGAGCGGGAGTCATAAATGAGCAGTTCTTC
16	TRBV28	TRBD1	TRBJ1-1	once	CASSLVARGRNTEAFF	TGTGCCAGCAGTTTAGTCGCCAGGGGGAGGAACACTGAAGCTTTCTTT
15	TRBV7-6	TRBD2	TRBJ2-1	few	CASKSQASGSGEQFF	TGTGCCAGCAAATCCCAAGCGAGCGGGAGTGGTGAGCAGTTCTTC
16	TRBV11-2	NA	TRBJ2-1	NA	CASSLSLTGYNNEQFF	TGTGCCAGCAGCTTAAGTCTTACAGGGTACAACAATGAGCAGTTCTTC
14	TRBV23-1	TRBD1	TRBJ2-1	NA	CASSPGQGDNEQFF	TGCGCCAGCAGTCCGGGACAGGGGGACAATGAGCAGTTCTTC
17	TRBV28	NA	TRBJ2-4	NA	CASSPRTVGLAKNIQYF	TGTGCCAGCAGTCCCCGGACAGTGGGCCTAGCCAAAAACATTCAGTACTTC
14	TRBV11-2	TRBD1	TRBJ1-6	NA	CASSLGQNNSPLHF	TGTGCCAGCAGCCTGGGACAGAATAATTCACCCCTCCACTTT
16	TRBV28	TRBD1	TRBJ1-2	NA	CASSFPRTGAIYGYTF	TGTGCCAGCAGTTTCCCTCGGACAGGGGCAATTTATGGCTACACCTTC
11	TRBV2	NA	TRBJ2-5	few	CATGQDETQYF	TGTGCCACCGGACAAGATGAGACCCAGTACTTC
15	TRBV27	NA	TRBJ1-2	NA	CASSRGRLEGYGYTF	TGTGCCAGCAGCCGGGGACGGCTGGAGGGCTATGGCTACACCTTC
15	TRBV5-4	NA	TRBJ2-1	NA	CASSWGRPSVNEQFF	TGTGCCAGCAGCTGGGGGAGGCCTAGCGTCAATGAGCAGTTCTTC
14	TRBV7-3	TRBD1	TRBJ1-5	NA	CASSLADRGQPQHF	TGTGCCAGCAGCTTAGCGGACAGGGGGCAGCCCCAGCATTTT
15	TRBV7-6	TRBD2	TRBJ2-3	NA	CASSLGTSRTDTQYF	TGTGCCAGCAGCTTAGGGACTAGCCGCACAGATACGCAGTATTTT
18	TRBV7-9	NA	TRBJ1-3	NA	CASSIGRVTTSSGNTIYF	TGTGCCAGCAGCATCGGCCGGGTGACGACGAGCTCTGGAAACACCATATATTTT
16	TRBV7-6	TRBD1	TRBJ1-2	NA	CASSLVPRGDVSGYTF	TGTGCCAGCAGCTTAGTACCCAGGGGGGATGTGAGCGGCTACACCTTC
16	TRBV2	TRBD1	TRBJ1-2	NA	CASSEGTGRRLGGYTF	TGTGCCAGCAGTGAGGGGACAGGGAGGCGCCTTGGTGGCTACACCTTC
16	TRBV6-2/TRBV6-3	TRBD1	TRBJ2-7	NA	CASSYGPGQGYDEQYF	TGTGCCAGCAGTTACGGACCGGGACAGGGGTACGACGAGCAGTACTTC
14	TRBV7-9	NA	TRBJ1-2	NA	CASSPRDHILGYTF	TGTGCCAGCAGTCCTCGGGATCATATTCTTGGCTACACCTTC
17	TRBV6-6	NA	TRBJ2-3	NA	CASSHLPGTSSTDTQYF	TGTGCCAGCAGTCACCTTCCCGGGACAAGTAGCACAGATACGCAGTATTTT
13	TRBV12-3/TRBV12-4	TRBD1	TRBJ2-7	few	CASSTTGVGEQYF	TGTGCCAGCAGTACTACAGGGGTGGGCGAGCAGTACTTC
15	TRBV18	TRBD1	TRBJ1-1	NA	CASSRRQGMNTEAFF	TGTGCCAGCTCACGACGACAGGGGATGAACACTGAAGCTTTCTTT
16	TRBV5-1	NA	TRBJ2-7	few	CASSLLGSGRWYEQYF	TGCGCCAGCAGCTTACTTGGAAGCGGACGGTGGTACGAGCAGTACTTC
14	TRBV6-6	NA	TRBJ1-2	NA	CASSSLGEQRGYTF	TGTGCCAGCAGTTCCCTCGGGGAACAGAGAGGCTACACCTTC
13	TRBV5-1	NA	TRBJ2-7	NA	CASSVGQTYEQYF	TGCGCCAGCAGCGTCGGACAGACCTACGAGCAGTACTTC
13	TRBV2	TRBD1	TRBJ1-1	NA	CASSGQGLTEAFF	TGTGCCAGCAGTGGACAGGGGCTGACTGAAGCTTTCTTT
16	TRBV6-2/TRBV6-3	NA	TRBJ1-1	NA	CASSYPSKASRAEAFF	TGTGCCAGCAGTTACCCTTCGAAGGCCTCTCGGGCTGAAGCTTTCTTT
15	TRBV7-2	TRBD2	TRBJ2-1	NA	CASSLFGGGHNEQFF	TGTGCCAGCAGCTTATTCGGGGGGGGACACAATGAGCAGTTCTTC
14	TRBV7-3	TRBD1	TRBJ1-2	NA	CASSPGQGARGYTF	TGTGCCAGCAGCCCCGGACAGGGGGCGCGTGGCTACACCTTC
15	TRBV18	NA	TRBJ2-3	once	CASSLFGGDTDTQYF	TGTGCCAGCTCACTTTTTGGAGGAGACACAGATACGCAGTATTTT
15	TRBV27	TRBD1	TRBJ1-2	NA	CASRPGTGSVYGYTF	TGTGCCAGCAGACCAGGGACAGGTTCGGTCTATGGCTACACCTTC